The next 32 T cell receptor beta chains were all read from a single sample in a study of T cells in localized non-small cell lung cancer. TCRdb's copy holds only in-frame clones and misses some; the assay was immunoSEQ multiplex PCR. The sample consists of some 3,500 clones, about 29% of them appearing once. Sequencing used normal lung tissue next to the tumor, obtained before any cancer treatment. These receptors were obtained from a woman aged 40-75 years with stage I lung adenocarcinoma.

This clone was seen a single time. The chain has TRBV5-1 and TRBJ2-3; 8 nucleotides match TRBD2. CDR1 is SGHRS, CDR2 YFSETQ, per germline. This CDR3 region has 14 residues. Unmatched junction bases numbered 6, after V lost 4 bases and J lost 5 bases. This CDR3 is CASSKNGGEDTQYF. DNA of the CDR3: TGCGCCAGCAGCAAGAACGGGGGGGAAGATACGCAGTATTTT.

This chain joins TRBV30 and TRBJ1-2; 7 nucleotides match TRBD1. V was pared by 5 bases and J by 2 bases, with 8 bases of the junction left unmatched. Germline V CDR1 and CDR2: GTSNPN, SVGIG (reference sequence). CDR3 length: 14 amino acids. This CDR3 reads CAWSPGQRNYGYTF. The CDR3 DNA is TGTGCCTGGTCACCGGGACAGAGAAACTATGGCTACACCTTC. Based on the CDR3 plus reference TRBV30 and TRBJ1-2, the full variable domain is SQTIHQWPATLVQPVGSPLSLECTVEGTSNPNLYWYRQAAGRGLQLLFYSVGIGQISSEVPQNLSASRPQDRQFILSSKKLLLSDSGFYLCAWSPGQRNYGYTFGSGTRLTVV.

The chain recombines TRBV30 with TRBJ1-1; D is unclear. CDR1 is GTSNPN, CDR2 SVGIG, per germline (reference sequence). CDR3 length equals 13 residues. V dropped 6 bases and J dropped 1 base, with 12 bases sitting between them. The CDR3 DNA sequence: TGTGCCTGTGATAATGCGGCGAACACTGAAGCTTTCTTT. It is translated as CACDNAANTEAFF.

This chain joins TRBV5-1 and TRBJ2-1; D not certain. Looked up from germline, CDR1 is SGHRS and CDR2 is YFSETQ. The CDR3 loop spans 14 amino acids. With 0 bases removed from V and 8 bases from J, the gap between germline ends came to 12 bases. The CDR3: CASSLDRLPDEQFF. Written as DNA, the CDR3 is TGCGCCAGCAGCTTGGACAGACTCCCCGATGAGCAGTTCTTC. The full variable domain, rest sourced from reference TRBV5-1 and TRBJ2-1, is KAGVTQTPRYLIKTRGQQVTLSCSPISGHRSVSWYQQTPGQGLQFLFEYFSETQRNKGNFPGRFSGRQFSNSRSEMNVSTLELGDSALYLCASSLDRLPDEQFFGPGTRLTVL.

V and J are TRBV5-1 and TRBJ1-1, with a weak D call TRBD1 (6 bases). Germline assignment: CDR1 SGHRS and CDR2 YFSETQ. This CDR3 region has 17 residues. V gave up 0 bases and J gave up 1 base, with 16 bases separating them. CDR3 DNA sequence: TGCGCCAGCAGCTTGGCCGGGCAAGGGGGATGGAACACTGAAGCTTTCTTT. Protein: CASSLAGQGGWNTEAFF.

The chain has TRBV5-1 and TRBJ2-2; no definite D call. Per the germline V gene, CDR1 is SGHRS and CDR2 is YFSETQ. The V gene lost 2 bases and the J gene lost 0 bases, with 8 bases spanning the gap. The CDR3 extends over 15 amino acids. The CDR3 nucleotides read TGCGCCAGCAGCTTCTTTGACTCGAACACCGGGGAGCTGTTTTTT. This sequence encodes CASSFFDSNTGELFF.

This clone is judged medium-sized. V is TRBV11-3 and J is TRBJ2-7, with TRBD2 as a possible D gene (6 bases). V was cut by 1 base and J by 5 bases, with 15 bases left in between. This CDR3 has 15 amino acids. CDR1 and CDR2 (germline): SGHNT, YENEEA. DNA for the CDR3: TGTGCCAGCAGCTTAGGAATCGCGGGGCCTGACGAGCAGTACTTC. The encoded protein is CASSLGIAGPDEQYF.

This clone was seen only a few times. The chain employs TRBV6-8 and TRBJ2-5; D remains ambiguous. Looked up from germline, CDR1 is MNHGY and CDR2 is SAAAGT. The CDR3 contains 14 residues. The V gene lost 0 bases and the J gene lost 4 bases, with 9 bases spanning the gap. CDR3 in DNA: TGTGCCAGCAGTTACTCGAATAATTTAGAGACCCAGTACTTC. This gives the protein CASSYSNNLETQYF.

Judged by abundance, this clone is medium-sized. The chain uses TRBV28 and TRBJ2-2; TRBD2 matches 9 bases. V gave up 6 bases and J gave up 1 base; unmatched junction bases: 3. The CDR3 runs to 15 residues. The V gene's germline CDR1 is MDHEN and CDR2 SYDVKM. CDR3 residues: CASRPTSGNTGELFF. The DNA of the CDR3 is TGTGCCAGCAGACCGACTAGCGGGAACACCGGGGAGCTGTTTTTT.

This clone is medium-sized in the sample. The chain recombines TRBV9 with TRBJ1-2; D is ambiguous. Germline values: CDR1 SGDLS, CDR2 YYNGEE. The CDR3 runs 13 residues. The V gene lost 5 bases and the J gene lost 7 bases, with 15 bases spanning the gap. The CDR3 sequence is CASSEALSFGYTF. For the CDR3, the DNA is TGTGCCAGCAGTGAAGCGCTATCGTTTGGCTACACCTTC. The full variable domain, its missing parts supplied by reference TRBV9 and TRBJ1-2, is DSGVTQTPKHLITATGQRVTLRCSPRSGDLSVYWYQQSLDQGLQFLIQYYNGEERAKGNILERFSAQQFPDLHSELNLSSLELGDSALYFCASSEALSFGYTFGSGTRLTVV.

CDR3: CASSPDRRKAFF. CDR3 DNA sequence: TGTGCCAGCAGTCCCGACAGGAGGAAAGCTTTCTTT. The chain employs TRBV6-8 and TRBJ1-1, with D possibly being TRBD1 (6 bases). The V end lost 5 bases, the J end lost 9 bases, and 13 bases lay between the germline ends. The germline gives CDR1 MNHGY, CDR2 SAAAGT. CDR3 length: 12 amino acids.

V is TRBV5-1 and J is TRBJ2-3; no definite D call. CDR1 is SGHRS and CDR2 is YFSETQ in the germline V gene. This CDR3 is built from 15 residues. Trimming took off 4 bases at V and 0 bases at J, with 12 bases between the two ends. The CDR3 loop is CASSLTALSTDTQYF. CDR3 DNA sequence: TGCGCCAGCAGCCTAACGGCCTTAAGCACAGATACGCAGTATTTT. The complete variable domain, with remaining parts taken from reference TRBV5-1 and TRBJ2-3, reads KAGVTQTPRYLIKTRGQQVTLSCSPISGHRSVSWYQQTPGQGLQFLFEYFSETQRNKGNFPGRFSGRQFSNSRSEMNVSTLELGDSALYLCASSLTALSTDTQYFGPGTRLTVL.

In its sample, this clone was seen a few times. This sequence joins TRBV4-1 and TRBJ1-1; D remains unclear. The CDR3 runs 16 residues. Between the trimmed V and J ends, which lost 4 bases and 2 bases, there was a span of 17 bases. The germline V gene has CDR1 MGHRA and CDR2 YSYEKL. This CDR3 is CASSPKTRFTNTEAFF. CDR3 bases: TGCGCCAGCAGCCCGAAAACAAGGTTTACTAACACTGAAGCTTTCTTT.

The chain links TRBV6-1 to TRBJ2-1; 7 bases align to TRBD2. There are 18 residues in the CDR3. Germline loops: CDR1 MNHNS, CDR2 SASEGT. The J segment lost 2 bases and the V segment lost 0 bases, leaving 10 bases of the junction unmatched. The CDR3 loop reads CASSEAERGYTAYNEQFF. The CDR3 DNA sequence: TGTGCCAGCAGTGAAGCGGAGCGGGGTTATACGGCCTACAATGAGCAGTTCTTC.

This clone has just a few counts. This CDR3 is CASSSPGTAKEAFF. The CDR3 DNA reads as TGTGCCAGCAGTTCCCCCGGGACAGCAAAAGAAGCTTTCTTT. This sequence joins TRBV6-8 and TRBJ1-1; TRBD1 matches 7 bases. Germline assignment: CDR1 MNHGY and CDR2 SAAAGT. The length of the CDR3 is 14 residues. The V segment lost 4 bases and the J segment 8 bases; nucleotides outside the gene matches: 10.

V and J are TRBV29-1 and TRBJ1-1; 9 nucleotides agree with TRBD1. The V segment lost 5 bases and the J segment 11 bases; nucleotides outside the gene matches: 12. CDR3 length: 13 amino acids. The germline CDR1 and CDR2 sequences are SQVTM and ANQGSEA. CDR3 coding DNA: TGCAGCGTTAGCCCACAGGGGGCGGGAAAGGCTTTCTTT. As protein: CSVSPQGAGKAFF. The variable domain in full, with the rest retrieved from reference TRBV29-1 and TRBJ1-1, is SAVISQKPSRDICQRGTSLTIQCQVDSQVTMMFWYRQQPGQSLTLIATANQGSEATYESGFVIDKFPISRPNLTFSTLTVSNMSPEDSSIYLCSVSPQGAGKAFFGQGTRLTVV.

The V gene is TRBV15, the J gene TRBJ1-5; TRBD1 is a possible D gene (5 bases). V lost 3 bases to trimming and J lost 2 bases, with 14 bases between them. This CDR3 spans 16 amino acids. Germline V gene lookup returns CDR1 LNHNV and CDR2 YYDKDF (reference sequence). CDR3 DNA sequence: TGTGCCACCAGCAGCGGGGCGGGCAGGGGCAATCAGCCCCAGCATTTT. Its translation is CATSSGAGRGNQPQHF.

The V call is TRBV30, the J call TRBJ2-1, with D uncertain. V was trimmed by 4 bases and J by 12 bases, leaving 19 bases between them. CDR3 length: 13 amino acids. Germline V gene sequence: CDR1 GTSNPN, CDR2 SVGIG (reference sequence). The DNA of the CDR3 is TGTGCCTGGACCTTGTCAAGCGCCCAAGGGCAGTTCTTC. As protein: CAWTLSSAQGQFF.

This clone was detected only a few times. This CDR3 is CASSARLAGPTDTQYF. Written as DNA, the CDR3 is TGTGCCAGCAGCGCACGACTAGCGGGCCCCACAGATACGCAGTATTTT. The gene calls are TRBV9 and TRBJ2-3; 10 positions agree with TRBD2. J gave up 2 bases and V 3 bases, and 6 bases lay outside the gene matches. The CDR3 spans 16 residues. CDR1 is SGDLS, CDR2 YYNGEE, per germline.

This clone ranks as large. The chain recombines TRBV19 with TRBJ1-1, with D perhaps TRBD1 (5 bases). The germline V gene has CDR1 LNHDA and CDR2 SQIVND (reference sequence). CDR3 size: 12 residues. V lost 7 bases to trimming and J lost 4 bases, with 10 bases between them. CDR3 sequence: CASKGETTEAFF. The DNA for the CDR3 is TGTGCCAGTAAAGGGGAAACCACTGAAGCTTTCTTT. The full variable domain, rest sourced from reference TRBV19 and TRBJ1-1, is DGGITQSPKYLFRKEGQNVTLSCEQNLNHDAMYWYRQDPGQGLRLIYYSQIVNDFQKGDIAEGYSVSREKKESFPLTVTSAQKNPTAFYLCASKGETTEAFFGQGTRLTVV.

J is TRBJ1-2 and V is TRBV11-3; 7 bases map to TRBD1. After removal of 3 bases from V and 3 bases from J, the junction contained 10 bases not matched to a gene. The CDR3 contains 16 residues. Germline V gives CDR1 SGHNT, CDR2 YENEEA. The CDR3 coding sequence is TGTGCCAGCAGCTTGAGGGTGGAGGGGGCCTACTATGGCTACACCTTC. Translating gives CASSLRVEGAYYGYTF.

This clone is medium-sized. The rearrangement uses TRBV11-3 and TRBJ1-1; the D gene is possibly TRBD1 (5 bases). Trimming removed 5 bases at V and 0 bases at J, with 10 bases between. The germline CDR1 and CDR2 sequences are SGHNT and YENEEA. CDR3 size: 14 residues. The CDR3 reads CASSDHRLNTEAFF. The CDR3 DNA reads TGTGCCAGCAGCGATCACAGGCTGAACACTGAAGCTTTCTTT.

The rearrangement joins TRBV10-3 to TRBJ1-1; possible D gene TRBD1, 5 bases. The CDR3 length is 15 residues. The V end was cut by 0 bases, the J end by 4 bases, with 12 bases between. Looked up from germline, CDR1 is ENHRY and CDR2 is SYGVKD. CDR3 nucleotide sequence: TGTGCCATCAGTGAGTCGGGGGGGGGAAGCACTGAAGCTTTCTTT. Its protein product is CAISESGGGSTEAFF.

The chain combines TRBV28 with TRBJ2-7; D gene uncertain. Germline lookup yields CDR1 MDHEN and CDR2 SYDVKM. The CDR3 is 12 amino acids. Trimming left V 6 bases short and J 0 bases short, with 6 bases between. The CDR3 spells CASSPDSYEQYF. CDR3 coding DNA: TGTGCCAGCAGCCCGGACTCCTACGAGCAGTACTTC. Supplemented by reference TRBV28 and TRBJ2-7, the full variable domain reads DVKVTQSSRYLVKRTGEKVFLECVQDMDHENMFWYRQDPGLGLRLIYFSYDVKMKEKGDIPEGYSVSREKKERFSLILESASTNQTSMYLCASSPDSYEQYFGPGTRLTVT.

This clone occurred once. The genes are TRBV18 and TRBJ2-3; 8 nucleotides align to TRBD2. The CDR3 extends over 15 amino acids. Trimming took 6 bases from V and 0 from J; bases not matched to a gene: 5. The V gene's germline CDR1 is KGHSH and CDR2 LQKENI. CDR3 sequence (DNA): TGTGCCAGCTCTATAGCGGGACCTAGCACAGATACGCAGTATTTT. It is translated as CASSIAGPSTDTQYF.

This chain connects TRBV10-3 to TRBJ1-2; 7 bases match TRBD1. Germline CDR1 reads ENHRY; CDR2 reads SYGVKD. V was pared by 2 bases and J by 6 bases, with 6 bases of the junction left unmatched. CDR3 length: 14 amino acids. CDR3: CAISEPATGNGYTF. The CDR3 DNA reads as TGTGCCATCAGTGAGCCCGCGACAGGGAATGGCTACACCTTC.

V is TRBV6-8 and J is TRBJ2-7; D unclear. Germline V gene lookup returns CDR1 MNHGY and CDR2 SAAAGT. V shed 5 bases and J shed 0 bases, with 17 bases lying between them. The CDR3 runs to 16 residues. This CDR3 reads CASSVEPPPNSYEQYF. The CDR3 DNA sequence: TGTGCCAGCAGTGTCGAACCGCCCCCGAACTCCTACGAGCAGTACTTC.

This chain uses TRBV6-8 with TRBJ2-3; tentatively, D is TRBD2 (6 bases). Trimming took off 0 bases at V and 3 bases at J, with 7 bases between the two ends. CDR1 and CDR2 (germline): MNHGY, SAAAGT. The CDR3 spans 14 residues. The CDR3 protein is CASSYSGLTDTQYF. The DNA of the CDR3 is TGTGCCAGCAGTTACTCGGGACTGACAGATACGCAGTATTTT.

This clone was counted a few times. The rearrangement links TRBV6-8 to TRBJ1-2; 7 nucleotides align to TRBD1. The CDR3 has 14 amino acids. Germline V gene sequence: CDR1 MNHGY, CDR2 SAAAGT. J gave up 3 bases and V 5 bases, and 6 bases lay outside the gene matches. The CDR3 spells CASSPGQYYYGYTF. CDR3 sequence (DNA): TGTGCCAGCAGTCCGGGACAGTACTACTATGGCTACACCTTC.

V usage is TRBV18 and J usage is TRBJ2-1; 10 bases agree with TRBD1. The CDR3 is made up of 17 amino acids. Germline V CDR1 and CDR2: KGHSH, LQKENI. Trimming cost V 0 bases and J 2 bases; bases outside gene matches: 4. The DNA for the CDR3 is TGTGCCAGCTCACCACCAAGAGGACAGGGGGCCTACAATGAGCAGTTCTTC. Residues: CASSPPRGQGAYNEQFF. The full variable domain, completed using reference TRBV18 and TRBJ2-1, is NAGVMQNPRHLVRRRGQEARLRCSPMKGHSHVYWYRQLPEEGLKFMVYLQKENIIDESGMPKERFSAEFPKEGPSILRIQQVVRGDSAAYFCASSPPRGQGAYNEQFFGPGTRLTVL.

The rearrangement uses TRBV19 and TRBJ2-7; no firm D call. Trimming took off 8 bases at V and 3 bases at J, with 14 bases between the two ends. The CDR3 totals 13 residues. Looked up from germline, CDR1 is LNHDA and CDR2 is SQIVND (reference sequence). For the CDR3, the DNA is TGTGCCAGTTCCTACCCCACCCACTACGAGCAGTACTTC. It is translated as CASSYPTHYEQYF.

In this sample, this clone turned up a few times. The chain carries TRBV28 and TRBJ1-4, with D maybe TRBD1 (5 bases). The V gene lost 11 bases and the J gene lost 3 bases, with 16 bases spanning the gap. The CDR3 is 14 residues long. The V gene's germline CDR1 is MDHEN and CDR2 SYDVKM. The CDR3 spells CAGKTGGSNEKLFF. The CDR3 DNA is TGTGCCGGCAAGACCGGGGGATCTAATGAAAAACTGTTTTTT.